The subject of this entry is one TCR beta chain. This clone's antigen is unknown. Base qualities are not at hand, and no much larger clone is one base apart. This sample was taken from a study of shared T cell receptors in the human thymus (dated by TCRdb to the early 2020s). Study-wide context: The study examined how the human thymus generates shared, self-reactive T-cell receptor alpha chains.

CDR1 and CDR2, looked up from the germline V gene, are SQVTM and ANQGSEA. Compared with germline, V lacks 4 bases and J lacks 3 bases; bases without a gene match: 9. Taken from cysteine to phenylalanine, the CDR3 has 16 residues. Of all the DNA, just the CDR3 is kept, 48 bases in frame from base 1. Preparation of the library involved the immunoSEQ multiplex PCR assay. TCRdb retrieved this table from immuneACCESS and kept in-frame rearrangements only. Not all clones are present; in checked studies, unresolved V genes account for under half, and no reason is known for the remainder. For this sample the table gives more than 550,000 clones, of which roughly 86% were detected only once. The leading ten clones occupy about 0.0094% of the sample. These same records also appear under a second study, on human thymus T cells. The other study reports the following: Donors were immunologically healthy infants undergoing open corrective cardiac surgery for congenital heart defects in Finland. Thymus tissue was obtained as surgical resects removed during corrective cardiac surgery. V and J gene segment usage appeared biased in both thymic and peripheral blood repertoires. The related research found that thymic TCR repertoires overlapped highly between unrelated individuals. TCR alpha and beta repertoires from seven to nine infant thymus samples and four related peripheral blood samples were characterized in the study. The infant donors were roughly 7 to 250 days old, and the cohort included several males and a couple of females. Thymocytes were released mechanically from tissue and stored at -70 °C as pellets of 10-30 million cells. A QIAsymphony instrument was used to extract genomic DNA from the frozen cell pellets. TCRB and TCRAD loci were amplified from a standardized quantity of quality-controlled genomic DNA using the immunoSEQ multiplex PCR assay. The amplicons covered the V(D)J region and were long enough to include the CDR3 and to identify the V and J genes. The commercial immunoSEQ service was used to sequence amplicons on an Illumina platform. Corrections for primer bias and sequencing errors followed previously described methods, while TCRAD and TCRB definitions were based on the IMGT database. Repertoires were analysed with immunoSEQ Analyzer 3.0 and VDJTools, covering basic statistics, V/J segment usage, diversity estimates, rarefaction and pairwise overlap. Diversity was estimated using the Chao1, ChaoE, Efron-Thisted, Shannon and inverse Simpson indices, and was also estimated on datasets down-sampled to the size of the smallest sample. For repertoire overlap, CDR3 nucleotide sequence, V gene and J gene had to match strictly, and clustering was done by Jaccard-based multidimensional scaling. On average, thymus samples gave roughly 740,000 unique TCRB clonotypes, whereas blood samples gave approximately 84,000.

The sequencing sample was made of thymocytes. The sequence derives from a boy in the first two years of life with a congenital heart defect. Donor details come from another sample of the same person, matched by shared clones. Here the chain combines TRBV29-1 and TRBJ2-2, with 9 bases aligning to TRBD2. This receptor has the CDR3 CSVGIAGVTDTGELFF. The bases read TGCAGCGTTGGAATAGCGGGAGTTACGGACACCGGGGAGCTGTTTTTT.